The next 2 T cell receptor beta chains were all read from a single sample in a study of T cell repertoires in cytomegalovirus infection. These receptors have no identified antigens. Using its own MiXCR run on the reads, TCRdb lists one record per CDR3 protein. The table lists some 800,000 distinct CDR3 sequences, 30% to 35% of them singletons. The source was cultured CD8+ T cells from PBMCs, collected from culture after CMV antigen stimulation. These receptors were obtained from a human donor in good health (CMV status not recorded). Some clones in this sample may be carry-over from other donors' samples.

V is TRBV4-1 and J is TRBJ2-5, with 14 bases lining up with TRBD2. The CDR3 has 19 amino acids. Germline CDR1 MGHRA, CDR2 YSYEKL. V lost 0 bases, J lost 4 bases, and 10 bases stayed unmatched. The CDR3 is CASSQEIATSGGAGETQYF. The CDR3 bases are TGCGCCAGCAGCCAAGAAATTGCGACTAGCGGGGGGGCCGGAGAGACCCAGTACTTC.

This clonotype was counted only a few times. This chain joins TRBV28 and TRBJ1-6, with a weak D call TRBD1 (5 bases). Per germline, CDR1 MDHEN and CDR2 SYDVKM. Between the trimmed V and J ends, which lost 5 bases and 5 bases, there was a span of 13 bases. The CDR3 totals 15 residues. CDR3 in DNA: TGTGCCAGCAGTCCCCGGGACGGTAATAATTCACCCCTCCACTTT. This gives the protein CASSPRDGNNSPLHF.